This entry describes one T cell receptor beta chain. Its antigen is unknown. Other DNA sequences in the same sample also yield this CDR3. The data belong to a study of T cell responses to AZD1222 COVID-19 vaccine. General study results and limits: Of the AZD1222 recipients, only six or seven were seropositive at baseline. In a largely white British group with more females than males, clonal diversity was possibly underestimated.

Sequencing was performed with immunoSEQ multiplex PCR; in TCRdb, only in-frame clones are kept and a portion is missing. The sample shows fewer than 70,000 clones, about three quarters of them seen only once. The source is an adult who received the AZD1222 COVID-19 vaccine. Sequenced here: peripheral blood, sampled 28 days after the second AZD1222 dose.

The CDR3 protein is CASRPQGGHQPQHF. CDR3 nucleotide sequence: TGTGCCAGCAGGCCACAGGGGGGACACCAGCCCCAGCATTTT. The V gene is TRBV28, the J gene TRBJ1-5; TRBD1 aligns across 8 bases. The CDR3 spans 14 residues. The trim removed 6 bases at V and 7 bases at J, leaving 8 bases unmatched. Per germline, CDR1 MDHEN and CDR2 SYDVKM.